This entry features one T cell receptor (beta chain) sequence. Its matching antigen is unknown. V lost 0 bases and J lost 4, with 12 bases in between. Germline V gene lookup returns CDR1 SGHRS and CDR2 YFSETQ. The CDR3 contains 15 residues. This record comes from a study of cytomegalovirus exposure and HLA in healthy donors. General study points: When analyzed later, a missense DCLRE1C variant was found to be linked to TCR beta V- and J-gene trimming. It is likely that the observed cluster of highly shared sequence variants was a sequencing artifact. Later, an analysis found that common viral pathogens appeared to be linked with several of the most significant clusters. Association of roughly 18,000 TCR beta sequences with HLA alleles was found at 0.05 false discovery rate in a later analysis.

The PCR contained 60 Vbeta and 13 Jbeta primers. Some clones are missing from TCRdb's copy, which holds only in-frame ones; the method was immunoSEQ multiplex PCR. Its table records about 160,000 clones. This receptor was taken from a woman aged 55-70 years in good health and CMV-seronegative. Specimen: PBMCs. This chain connects TRBV5-1 to TRBJ2-3, with D maybe TRBD2 (6 bases). The CDR3 bases are TGCGCCAGCAGCTTGGCCGGGACTGGTTCAGATACGCAGTATTTT. The encoded protein is CASSLAGTGSDTQYF.